One sample yielded the 15 T cell receptor beta chains listed below, sequenced in a study of OX40 agonist ivuxolimab in advanced cancers. Sequencing used immunoSEQ multiplex PCR; TCRdb keeps in-frame clones, though not all of them. This table has about 20,000 clones, roughly four fifths appearing once. Sequencing used CD4+ or CD8+ T cells sorted from blood, obtained in a trial of the OX40 agonist ivuxolimab. Every receptor here comes from an adult with an advanced solid tumor such as melanoma, head and neck, liver or kidney cancer.

This chain connects TRBV9 to TRBJ2-5; TRBD2 is a possible D gene (5 bases). CDR1 SGDLS and CDR2 YYNGEE come from the germline V gene. This CDR3 spans 15 amino acids. V was pared by 0 bases and J by 6 bases, with 15 bases between. CDR3 region: CASSVDSRVAKTQYF. The CDR3, as DNA: TGTGCCAGCAGCGTAGACTCAAGGGTAGCGAAGACCCAGTACTTC.

V and J are TRBV5-1 and TRBJ2-5; TRBD1 agrees at 9 bases. CDR3 length: 15 amino acids. Trimming removed 2 bases from V and 4 bases from J; junction bases left unmatched: 6. CDR1 and CDR2 (germline): SGHRS, YFSETQ. The DNA for the CDR3 is TGCGCCAGCAGCTTAGTCACAGGGGGCGGAGAGACCCAGTACTTC. It specifies CASSLVTGGGETQYF.

The chain links TRBV5-1 to TRBJ2-1; the D gene is possibly TRBD1 (6 bases). CDR1 SGHRS and CDR2 YFSETQ come from the germline V gene. Trimming removed 4 bases at V and 3 bases at J, with 17 bases between. The CDR3 consists of 16 residues. CDR3 DNA: TGCGCCAGCAGCACCTCCGGGACAAACTACTACAATGAGCAGTTCTTC. It translates to CASSTSGTNYYNEQFF.

The chain recombines TRBV18 with TRBJ1-3; weak D call: TRBD1 (5 bases). V was clipped by 1 base and J by 1 base, with 11 bases between them. Germline V lookup: CDR1 KGHSH, CDR2 LQKENI. This CDR3 is built from 16 residues. DNA of the CDR3: TGTGCCAGCTCACCACATCCAGGGCAATCTGGAAACACCATATATTTT. Residues: CASSPHPGQSGNTIYF.

The V gene is TRBV2, the J gene TRBJ1-2; D might be TRBD1 (5 bases). The CDR3 spans 14 residues. The germline gives CDR1 SNHLY, CDR2 FYNNEI. The germline V and J ends were trimmed by 6 bases and 4 bases, with 15 bases remaining between them. The CDR3 DNA reads as TGTGCCAGCAGACCAGACGGGGACGGCTATGGCTACACCTTC. Translation: CASRPDGDGYGYTF.

The CDR3 sequence is CASSGTGGARYGYTF. The CDR3 coding sequence is TGTGCCAGCAGTGGAACAGGGGGCGCTAGGTATGGCTACACCTTC. This rearrangement joins TRBV25-1 to TRBJ1-2; TRBD1 matches at 9 bases. With 4 bases clipped from V and 5 bases from J, the junction kept 8 bases outside the gene matches. CDR3 length: 15 amino acids. Germline-derived CDR1 and CDR2 are MGHDK and SYGVNS.

This clone was observed a handful of times. The chain employs TRBV18 and TRBJ1-3; 7 nucleotides agree with TRBD1. The CDR3 covers 15 residues. Losses at the gene ends were 4 bases for V and 2 bases for J; bases not matched to a gene: 5. Looked up from germline, CDR1 is KGHSH and CDR2 is LQKENI. CDR3 bases: TGTGCCAGCTCACTGGGACAGAGGGCTGGAAACACCATATATTTT. It yields the protein CASSLGQRAGNTIYF.

V usage is TRBV21-1 and J usage is TRBJ2-7; the table's D gene call, TRBD2, was not cross checked with the DNA. TRBV21-1 corresponds to a pseudogene. The CDR3 is made up of 16 amino acids. CDR3 nucleotides: TGTGCCAGCACCTCCTATAGCGGGAGGAGCTCCTACGAGCAGTACTTC. As protein: CASTSYSGRSSYEQYF.

The chain employs TRBV28 and TRBJ1-1; D remains ambiguous. This CDR3 has 14 amino acids. V lost 5 bases and J 7 bases, leaving 17 bases between the germline ends. CDR1 and CDR2 from the germline V gene are MDHEN and SYDVKM. This CDR3 is CASSPTLGFSEAFF. The CDR3 DNA reads TGTGCCAGCAGTCCGACGCTGGGATTTAGTGAAGCTTTCTTT.

The chain uses TRBV4-1 and TRBJ2-1; D may match TRBD1 or TRBD2 (5 bases each). This CDR3 region has 12 residues. V gave up 4 bases and J gave up 12 bases, with 13 bases separating them. Germline-derived CDR1 and CDR2 are MGHRA and YSYEKL. This CDR3 reads CASSRPGPMQFF. The CDR3, as DNA: TGCGCCAGCAGCCGCCCGGGACCGATGCAGTTCTTC.

This sequence joins TRBV11-2 and TRBJ2-7, with TRBD1 matching 7 bases. CDR1 SGHAT and CDR2 FQNNGV come from the germline V gene. The V segment lost 5 bases and the J segment 0 bases; nucleotides outside the gene matches: 4. The CDR3 extends over 14 amino acids. DNA for the CDR3: TGTGCCAGCAGCCTTGACAGGGACTCCTACGAGCAGTACTTC. Its protein product is CASSLDRDSYEQYF.

The chain joins TRBV5-6 to TRBJ2-1, with 8 bases identical to TRBD2. Unmatched junction bases numbered 4, after V lost 4 bases and J lost 10 bases. The CDR3 contains 12 residues. Germline CDR1 reads SGHDT; CDR2 reads YYEEEE. The CDR3 region is CASSRTSREQFF. The CDR3 region has the DNA TGTGCCAGCAGCCGGACTAGCAGGGAGCAGTTCTTC.

This chain connects TRBV27 to TRBJ2-1; D is unclear. The length of the CDR3 is 15 residues. Germline values: CDR1 MNHEY, CDR2 SMNVEV (reference sequence). V lost 0 bases and J lost 9, with 15 bases in between. The chain's CDR3 is CASSLSRHFDGEQFF. Here the CDR3 DNA reads TGTGCCAGCAGTTTATCAAGACACTTCGACGGTGAGCAGTTCTTC.

The chain couples TRBV6-5 to TRBJ2-3, with D unclear. The CDR3 consists of 14 residues. V lost 7 bases, J lost 5 bases, and 16 bases lay in between. The germline gives CDR1 MNHEY, CDR2 SVGAGI. DNA of the CDR3: TGTGCCAGCACCTCGTATGCCTCGATAGATACGCAGTATTTT. This codes for CASTSYASIDTQYF.

The chain combines TRBV7-8 with TRBJ2-1, with 13 bases fitting TRBD2. Germline-derived CDR1 and CDR2 are SGHVS and FQNEAQ. The CDR3 runs 16 residues. The trim removed 3 bases at V and 4 bases at J, leaving 3 bases unmatched. CDR3 in amino acids: CASSFGTSGIYNEQFF. DNA for the CDR3: TGTGCCAGCAGCTTCGGGACTAGCGGGATTTACAATGAGCAGTTCTTC.